Listed here are 28 T cell receptor beta chains from one sample, sequenced in a study of blood T cell repertoires in COVID-19. Here immunoSEQ multiplex PCR was the method, and the copy in TCRdb shows in-frame clones only, minus some. The sample includes about 250,000 clones, under 90% of them seen just once. Material for sequencing was PBMCs or T cells enriched from blood (not recorded which). These receptors all stem from a man aged 40-50 years who had recovered from COVID-19.

This clone was counted only a few times. The chain employs TRBV27 and TRBJ2-7; the match to TRBD2 covers 11 bases. The CDR3 has 15 amino acids. Germline V gene sequence: CDR1 MNHEY, CDR2 SMNVEV (reference sequence). V gave up 6 bases and J gave up 4 bases; unmatched junction bases: 8. This CDR3 is CASRLTSGGGYEQYF. CDR3 sequence (DNA): TGTGCCAGCAGACTCACTAGCGGGGGAGGATACGAGCAGTACTTC.

The rearrangement uses TRBV18 and TRBJ2-1; D perhaps matches TRBD2 (5 bases). V shed 0 bases and J shed 8 bases, with 14 bases lying between them. Germline lookup yields CDR1 KGHSH and CDR2 LQKENI. CDR3 length: 15 amino acids. CDR3 loop: CASSPPGPQEDEQFF. The CDR3 DNA follows: TGTGCCAGCTCACCACCAGGACCCCAGGAGGATGAGCAGTTCTTC.

The rearrangement uses TRBV19 and TRBJ1-2, with D maybe TRBD1 (6 bases). V was shortened by 3 bases and J by 1 base, with 15 bases between the two germline ends. The CDR3 runs 16 residues. The germline CDR1 and CDR2 sequences are LNHDA and SQIVND (reference sequence). CDR3 amino acids: CASSILQGKVNYGYTF. The CDR3 nucleotides read TGTGCCAGTAGTATTCTCCAGGGGAAGGTTAACTATGGCTACACCTTC.

This sequence joins TRBV28 and TRBJ1-5; TRBD1 matches at 7 bases. The CDR3 runs 14 residues. Trimming removed 2 bases from V and 7 bases from J; junction bases left unmatched: 5. CDR1 and CDR2 (germline): MDHEN, SYDVKM. The CDR3 spells CASSLGGGLQPQHF. Here the CDR3 DNA reads TGTGCCAGCAGTTTAGGAGGGGGCCTCCAGCCCCAGCATTTT.

The rearrangement uses TRBV9 and TRBJ2-3; unclear D gene. Germline-derived CDR1 and CDR2 are SGDLS and YYNGEE. V was shortened by 7 bases and J by 3 bases, with 6 bases between the two germline ends. This CDR3 is built from 11 residues. This chain's CDR3 is CASSRTDTQYF. The CDR3 region has the DNA TGTGCCAGCTCCCGTACAGATACGCAGTATTTT.

The chain joins TRBV29-1 to TRBJ1-1; D not resolved. Trimming cost V 5 bases and J 3 bases, with 16 bases left between them. The CDR3 is made up of 14 amino acids. CDR1 and CDR2 from the germline V gene are SQVTM and ANQGSEA. This chain's CDR3 is CSVYSRLRDTEAFF. The DNA of the CDR3 is TGCAGCGTTTACAGTAGGTTGAGGGACACTGAAGCTTTCTTT.

The chain carries TRBV6-5 and TRBJ2-7, with 8 nucleotides matching TRBD1. CDR3 length equals 15 residues. Trimming cost V 6 bases and J 1 base; bases outside gene matches: 8. CDR1 is MNHEY and CDR2 is SVGAGI in the germline V gene. CDR3 region: CASRSGTGKSYEQYF. CDR3 nucleotides: TGTGCCAGCAGGTCCGGGACAGGAAAGTCCTACGAGCAGTACTTC.

V is TRBV19 and J is TRBJ1-1; D possibly corresponds to TRBD1 (6 bases). Germline CDR1 is LNHDA and CDR2 is SQIVND (reference sequence). V was clipped by 7 bases and J by 4 bases, with 16 bases between them. The CDR3 runs to 14 residues. The DNA for the CDR3 is TGTGCCAGTATCCGCCGGCAGGGGTCCACTGAAGCTTTCTTT. It translates to CASIRRQGSTEAFF.

The chain joins TRBV5-1 to TRBJ1-6, with D perhaps TRBD1 (5 bases). The CDR3 covers 15 residues. Between the trimmed V and J ends, which lost 4 bases and 8 bases, there was a span of 16 bases. Looked up from germline, CDR1 is SGHRS and CDR2 is YFSETQ. This CDR3 reads CASSGRGLVDSPLHF. The CDR3 nucleotides are TGCGCCAGCAGCGGGAGGGGTTTGGTTGATTCACCCCTCCACTTT.

The chain employs TRBV28 and TRBJ1-5, with D uncertain. CDR1 is MDHEN and CDR2 is SYDVKM in the germline V gene. This CDR3 contains 15 residues. The V end lost 2 bases, the J end lost 0 bases, and 8 bases lay between the germline ends. Here the CDR3 DNA reads TGTGCCAGCAGTTTACTGGGCCCTAGCAATCAGCCCCAGCATTTT. This gives the protein CASSLLGPSNQPQHF.

On this clone itself: The sample carries other DNA sequences with the same CDR3. The V and J genes are TRBV19 and TRBJ1-1; 8 bases map to TRBD1. The CDR3 runs 13 residues. The V segment lost 1 base and the J segment 5 bases; nucleotides outside the gene matches: 0. The germline V gene has CDR1 LNHDA and CDR2 SQIVND (reference sequence). CDR3: CASSIGQGTEAFF. The CDR3 nucleotides are TGTGCCAGTAGTATAGGACAGGGGACTGAAGCTTTCTTT.

CDR3 loop: CASSYQFRGTEAFF. The CDR3 bases are TGTGCCAGCAGTTATCAATTTAGGGGCACTGAAGCTTTCTTT. V is TRBV7-2 and J is TRBJ1-1; D is possibly TRBD1 (5 bases). This CDR3 is built from 14 residues. The V and J ends lost 6 bases and 4 bases respectively, with 15 bases between them. Germline V gives CDR1 SGHTA, CDR2 FQGNSA.

The chain joins TRBV6-5 to TRBJ2-5, with D hard to call. This CDR3 region has 15 residues. The ends were cut back, 7 bases at V and 1 base at J, with 16 bases in the middle. Looked up from germline, CDR1 is MNHEY and CDR2 is SVGAGI. The CDR3 spells CASTLWQATQETQYF. The CDR3 DNA reads TGTGCCAGCACCCTTTGGCAGGCTACCCAAGAGACCCAGTACTTC.

This clone occurred a few times. The chain couples TRBV19 to TRBJ2-5; TRBD1 aligns across 10 bases. CDR1 LNHDA and CDR2 SQIVND come from the germline V gene (reference sequence). The CDR3 loop spans 15 amino acids. V dropped 6 bases and J dropped 2; count of bases not matched to a gene: 6. As DNA, the CDR3 is TGTGCCAGTAGCGCCAGGACAGGGGGACAAGAGACCCAGTACTTC. Amino acids: CASSARTGGQETQYF.

The chain carries TRBV7-2 and TRBJ1-5; weak D call: TRBD1 (6 bases). Trimming cost V 3 bases and J 5 bases, with 14 bases left between them. The CDR3 runs to 15 residues. Germline V gene data show CDR1 as SGHTA and CDR2 as FQGNSA. CDR3 bases: TGTGCCAGCAGCTTGAACCGGGACATTTATCAGCCCCAGCATTTT. Translated: CASSLNRDIYQPQHF.

As to this clone: This sample also contains other DNA sequences that code for the same CDR3. The genes are TRBV5-1 and TRBJ2-5; no definite D call. This CDR3 region has 11 residues. The germline gives CDR1 SGHRS, CDR2 YFSETQ. V was pared by 4 bases and J by 2 bases, with 3 bases between. In DNA, the CDR3 is TGCGCCAGCAGCCTACAAGAGACCCAGTACTTC. Its translation is CASSLQETQYF.

J is TRBJ1-3 and V is TRBV19; tentative D call: TRBD1 (5 bases). From germline, CDR1 is LNHDA and CDR2 SQIVND (reference sequence). Trimming stripped 1 base from V and 2 bases from J, with 18 bases between. This CDR3 comprises 18 residues. The CDR3 protein is CASSIVLIGQTPGNTIYF. In DNA, the CDR3 is TGTGCCAGTAGTATAGTCCTCATAGGACAAACGCCTGGAAACACCATATATTTT.

J is TRBJ1-4 and V is TRBV10-3, with TRBD1 identical over 9 bases. The germline CDR1 and CDR2 sequences are ENHRY and SYGVKD. J was trimmed by 7 bases and V by 5 bases; bases with no gene match: 5. The CDR3 runs 14 residues. The CDR3 protein is CAISPGQGTEKLFF. The CDR3 DNA is TGTGCCATCAGTCCGGGACAGGGAACTGAAAAACTGTTTTTT.

This sequence joins TRBV7-9 and TRBJ1-1; weak D call: TRBD1 (6 bases). Trimming shortened V by 1 base and J by 4 bases, and 13 bases separated the two germline ends. The CDR3 contains 15 residues. From germline, CDR1 is SEHNR and CDR2 FQNEAQ (reference sequence). CDR3 coding DNA: TGTGCCAGCAGCTTAGATTCAGGGGTGGGCACTGAAGCTTTCTTT. Translation: CASSLDSGVGTEAFF.

This chain joins TRBV4-3 and TRBJ2-3, with 9 bases identical to TRBD1. The CDR3 extends over 16 amino acids. J lost 6 bases, V lost 3 bases, and 10 bases had no gene match. Germline CDR1 LGHNA, CDR2 YSLEER. Written as DNA, the CDR3 is TGCGCCAGCAGCCAGGAACCGGGACAGGGAGGTGATACGCAGTATTTT. Translating gives CASSQEPGQGGDTQYF.

Details on this clone: This same CDR3 is encoded by further DNA sequences in the sample. The rearrangement joins TRBV6-5 to TRBJ1-1, with D unclear. CDR1 and CDR2 from the germline V gene are MNHEY and SVGAGI. Trimming shortened V by 2 bases and J by 2 bases, and 6 bases separated the two germline ends. The CDR3 is 13 residues long. CDR3 DNA: TGTGCCAGCAGTTACAGCCTAAACACTGAAGCTTTCTTT. This sequence encodes CASSYSLNTEAFF.

V usage is TRBV2 and J usage is TRBJ1-3, with 8 bases aligning to TRBD1. This CDR3 is built from 15 residues. V gave up 5 bases and J gave up 0 bases; unmatched junction bases: 3. CDR1 SNHLY and CDR2 FYNNEI come from the germline V gene. The CDR3 nucleotides read TGTGCCAGCAGTATACAGGGGGGCTCTGGAAACACCATATATTTT. Its protein is CASSIQGGSGNTIYF.

The chain joins TRBV7-8 to TRBJ1-1; D gene uncertain. Germline-derived CDR1 and CDR2 are SGHVS and FQNEAQ. This CDR3 contains 13 residues. V was clipped by 2 bases and J by 7 bases, with 11 bases between them. The CDR3 protein is CASSLPPGVEAFF. Written as DNA, the CDR3 is TGTGCCAGCAGCTTACCCCCGGGTGTTGAAGCTTTCTTT.

The chain uses TRBV29-1 and TRBJ2-7; 7 bases are a match to TRBD1. V gave up 3 bases and J gave up 0 bases; unmatched junction bases: 2. From germline, CDR1 is SQVTM and CDR2 ANQGSEA. This CDR3 is built from 13 residues. The CDR3 region has the DNA TGCAGCGTTGAGGGACAGTACTCCTACGAGCAGTACTTC. Translation: CSVEGQYSYEQYF.

This chain uses TRBV6-5 with TRBJ2-7; 9 bases map to TRBD1. CDR1 is MNHEY and CDR2 is SVGAGI in the germline V gene. The CDR3 is made up of 15 amino acids. The V and J ends lost 7 bases and 4 bases, in that order; junction bases with no gene match: 11. CDR3 region: CASKTGDREGYEQYF. In DNA, the CDR3 is TGTGCCAGCAAGACGGGGGACAGGGAAGGGTACGAGCAGTACTTC.

A remark on this clone: The sample has other DNA sequences that encode this CDR3 too. The rearrangement joins TRBV19 to TRBJ1-5, with 7 bases that match TRBD1. The CDR3 is made up of 15 amino acids. The V segment lost 3 bases and the J segment 3 bases; nucleotides outside the gene matches: 5. CDR1 and CDR2 from the germline V gene are LNHDA and SQIVND (reference sequence). Written as DNA, the CDR3 is TGTGCCAGTAGTATTGGCCAGGGGGTCAATCAGCCCCAGCATTTT. It translates to CASSIGQGVNQPQHF. Combining the CDR3 with reference TRBV19 and TRBJ1-5 gives the whole variable domain DGGITQSPKYLFRKEGQNVTLSCEQNLNHDAMYWYRQDPGQGLRLIYYSQIVNDFQKGDIAEGYSVSREKKESFPLTVTSAQKNPTAFYLCASSIGQGVNQPQHFGDGTRLSIL.

The chain recombines TRBV5-4 with TRBJ2-2, with 9 nucleotides matching TRBD2. This CDR3 is 16 amino acids long. The J segment lost 0 bases and the V segment lost 4 bases, leaving 4 bases of the junction unmatched. Germline lookup yields CDR1 SGHNT and CDR2 YYREEE (reference sequence). CDR3 residues: CASSPLAGANTGELFF. Here the CDR3 DNA reads TGTGCCAGCAGCCCGTTAGCGGGAGCGAACACCGGGGAGCTGTTTTTT.

The gene calls are TRBV3-1 (or the pseudogene TRBV3-2) and TRBJ2-3; possibly TRBD2 for D (6 bases). Germline-derived CDR1 and CDR2 are LGHDT and YNNKEL (reference sequence). The CDR3 loop spans 14 amino acids. V was pared by 4 bases and J by 5 bases, with 13 bases between. The CDR3 protein is CASSLGLRIDTQYF. The CDR3, as DNA: TGTGCCAGCAGCCTGGGACTTAGAATAGATACGCAGTATTTT.